These 8 T cell receptor beta chains came from one sample sequenced in a study of OX40 agonist ivuxolimab in advanced cancers. Assay: immunoSEQ multiplex PCR; the TCRdb copy retains only in-frame clones and omits some. The profile shows around 140,000 clones, roughly 91% of them singletons. This material consisted of CD4+ or CD8+ T cells sorted from blood, taken in a trial of the OX40 agonist ivuxolimab. The receptors shown here come from an adult with an advanced solid tumor such as melanoma, head and neck, liver or kidney cancer.

This chain uses TRBV6-4 with TRBJ1-5; D gene uncertain. The V gene's germline CDR1 is MRHNA and CDR2 SNTAGT. With 3 bases removed from V and 5 bases from J, the gap between germline ends came to 8 bases. The CDR3 spans 13 residues. The CDR3: CASSEREHQPQHF. In nucleotides, the CDR3 is TGTGCCAGCAGTGAAAGGGAACATCAGCCCCAGCATTTT.

This rearrangement joins TRBV5-5 to TRBJ2-7; 14 bases agree with TRBD2. The CDR3 loop spans 15 amino acids. Germline loops: CDR1 SGHKS, CDR2 YYEKEE (reference sequence). The ends lost 4 bases at V and 5 bases at J; junction bases unmatched: 5. CDR3 sequence (DNA): TGTGCCAGCAGCGTGCCGGGACTAGCGGGAGACGAGCAGTACTTC. Its translation: CASSVPGLAGDEQYF.

The sample holds one count of this clone. The genes are TRBV11-2 and TRBJ1-2; 7 bases agree with TRBD1. This CDR3 spans 17 amino acids. V was clipped by 5 bases and J by 0 bases; unmatched bases: 12. Per germline, CDR1 SGHAT and CDR2 FQNNGV. The CDR3 sequence: CASSPIIQGVSNYGYTF. The CDR3 bases are TGTGCCAGCAGCCCGATCATCCAGGGGGTTTCTAACTATGGCTACACCTTC.

The chain has TRBV7-2 and TRBJ1-1; 8 nucleotides line up with TRBD1. CDR3 length: 15 residues. CDR1 is SGHTA, CDR2 FQGNSA, per germline. The trim removed 3 bases at V and 1 base at J, leaving 4 bases unmatched. The CDR3 loop is CASSLTGARNTEAFF. DNA of the CDR3: TGTGCCAGCAGCTTGACAGGGGCCAGGAACACTGAAGCTTTCTTT.

The V and J genes are TRBV4-1 and TRBJ2-6; D might be TRBD2 (6 bases). Trimming shortened V by 3 bases and J by 0 bases, and 24 bases separated the two germline ends. There are 21 residues in the CDR3. Germline lookup yields CDR1 MGHRA and CDR2 YSYEKL. CDR3 sequence: CASSQGGLRGAKSSGANVLTF. CDR3 DNA: TGCGCCAGCAGCCAGGGGGGACTCCGGGGAGCCAAAAGCTCTGGGGCCAACGTCCTGACTTTC.

The rearrangement links TRBV4-3 to TRBJ1-1; possible D gene TRBD1, 6 bases. The V and J ends lost 5 bases and 2 bases respectively, with 15 bases between them. This CDR3 is 15 amino acids long. Germline V gene data show CDR1 as LGHNA and CDR2 as YSLEER. The CDR3 is CASSVTWGGNTEAFF. The CDR3 bases are TGCGCCAGCAGCGTCACTTGGGGGGGCAACACTGAAGCTTTCTTT.

This clone was picked up one time. The gene calls are TRBV7-9 and TRBJ2-5; D is possibly TRBD1 (5 bases). This CDR3 is 11 amino acids long. Germline V gives CDR1 SEHNR, CDR2 FQNEAQ (reference sequence). V gave up 4 bases and J gave up 7 bases, with 7 bases separating them. The CDR3 spells CASSSRVTQYF. DNA of the CDR3: TGTGCCAGCAGCTCCAGGGTGACCCAGTACTTC.

The chain couples TRBV18 to TRBJ2-7; D is undetermined. The CDR3 loop spans 16 amino acids. Per the germline V gene, CDR1 is KGHSH and CDR2 is LQKENI. V lost 0 bases and J lost 2, with 14 bases in between. The CDR3 protein is CASSPPAAGPPYEQYF. The DNA of the CDR3 is TGTGCCAGCTCACCACCTGCGGCAGGTCCCCCCTACGAGCAGTACTTC.